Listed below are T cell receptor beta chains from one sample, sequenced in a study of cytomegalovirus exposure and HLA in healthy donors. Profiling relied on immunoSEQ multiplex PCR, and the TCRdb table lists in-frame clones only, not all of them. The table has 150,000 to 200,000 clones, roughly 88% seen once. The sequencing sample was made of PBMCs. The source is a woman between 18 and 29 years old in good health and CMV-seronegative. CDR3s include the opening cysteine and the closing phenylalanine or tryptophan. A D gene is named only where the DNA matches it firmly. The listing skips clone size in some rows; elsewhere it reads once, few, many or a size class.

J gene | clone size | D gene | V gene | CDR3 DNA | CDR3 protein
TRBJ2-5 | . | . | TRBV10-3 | TGTGCCATCACTAAGACTAGTGGAGAGACCCAGTACTTC | CAITKTSGETQYF
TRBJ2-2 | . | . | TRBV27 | TGTGCCAGCAGTTTAATTGCGGGATTCGGCGGGGAGCTGTTTTTT | CASSLIAGFGGELFF
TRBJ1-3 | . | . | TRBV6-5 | TGTGCCAGCACCACAGGGATCCCTGGAAACACCATATATTTT | CASTTGIPGNTIYF
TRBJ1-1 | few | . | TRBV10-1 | TGCGCCAGCACGGAAACAAGACAGGCCACTGAAGCTTTCTTT | CASTETRQATEAFF
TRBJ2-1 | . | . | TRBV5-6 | TGTGCCAGCAGGTCCACCAGGGACAATGAGCAGTTCTTC | CASRSTRDNEQFF
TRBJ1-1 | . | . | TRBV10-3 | TGTGCCATCAGTGAGGTATCCAGGACAATGAACACTGAAGCTTTCTTT | CAISEVSRTMNTEAFF
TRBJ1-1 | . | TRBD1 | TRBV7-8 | TGTGCCAGCAGCCCCTACCAGGGACAGCCTGAAGCTTTCTTT | CASSPYQGQPEAFF
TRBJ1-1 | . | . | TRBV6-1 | TGTGCCAGCAGTGAAGCCTACCTCCTTGAAGCTTTCTTT | CASSEAYLLEAFF
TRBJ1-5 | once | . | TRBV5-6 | TGTGCCAGCAGCCTGAAAGGAGGCAATCAGCCCCAGCATTTT | CASSLKGGNQPQHF
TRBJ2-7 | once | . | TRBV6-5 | TGTGCCAGCAGTCGCCAGGGTTTTTACGAGCAGTACTTC | CASSRQGFYEQYF
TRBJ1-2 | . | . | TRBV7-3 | TGTGCCAGCAGCTTAGACAGGTCGTCCGGCTACACCTTC | CASSLDRSSGYTF
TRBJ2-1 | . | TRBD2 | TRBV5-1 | TGCGCCAGCAGTTCCGAGAGTTTACTAGCGGGCTACAATGAGCAGTTCTTC | CASSSESLLAGYNEQFF
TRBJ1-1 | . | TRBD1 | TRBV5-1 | TGCGCCAGCAGCCTCAGGGGGACGAACACTGAAGCTTTCTTT | CASSLRGTNTEAFF
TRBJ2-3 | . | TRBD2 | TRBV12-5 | TGTGCTAGTGGTTTATTAGCGGGGGGCCTCATCCCTCACACAGATACGCAGTATTTT | CASGLLAGGLIPHTDTQYF
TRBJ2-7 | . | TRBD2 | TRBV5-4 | TGTGCCAGCAGCCCATACCCAACTAGCGGGGGGACCTACGAGCAGTACTTC | CASSPYPTSGGTYEQYF
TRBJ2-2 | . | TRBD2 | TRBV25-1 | TGTGCCAGCATTTCAACTAGCGGGGGGGTGCAGGGCACCGGGGAGCTGTTTTTT | CASISTSGGVQGTGELFF
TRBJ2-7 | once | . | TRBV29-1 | TGCAGCGTTGGAGGCGGCACCCCCTACGAGCAGTACTTC | CSVGGGTPYEQYF
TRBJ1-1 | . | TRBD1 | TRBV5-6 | TGTGCCAGCAGCCTGGCCCGACAGGGTATGAACACTGAAGCTTTCTTT | CASSLARQGMNTEAFF
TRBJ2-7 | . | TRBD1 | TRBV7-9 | TGTGCCAGCAGCCCAGATACAGGGGGTGGATACGAGCAGTACTTC | CASSPDTGGGYEQYF
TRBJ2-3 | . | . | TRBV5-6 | TGTGCCAGCAGCCAGAAGGCGGGAAGCACAGATACGCAGTATTTT | CASSQKAGSTDTQYF
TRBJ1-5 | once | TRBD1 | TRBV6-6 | TGTGCCAGCAGTAAGATCGACAGGGGACAAAATCAGCCCCAGCATTTT | CASSKIDRGQNQPQHF
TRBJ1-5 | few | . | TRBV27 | TGTGCCAGCATGAAAGGGGAGGGGTCTCAGCCCCAGCATTTT | CASMKGEGSQPQHF
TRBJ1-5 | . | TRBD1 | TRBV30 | TGTGCCTGGAGAAAACAGGGGGCGAGCAATCAGCCCCAGCATTTT | CAWRKQGASNQPQHF
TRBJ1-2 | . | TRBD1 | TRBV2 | TGTGCCACACAATCGGACAGGCGCGGCTTTAGCTATGGCTACACCTTC | CATQSDRRGFSYGYTF
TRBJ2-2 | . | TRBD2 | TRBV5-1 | TGCGCCAGCGAAAAGACCAGCTTCGGGAGGAGCGGCGCCGGGGAGCTGTTTTTT | CASEKTSFGRSGAGELFF
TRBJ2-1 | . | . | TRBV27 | TGTGCCAGCAGTTTATCGGGACAGAGCGGAGGGGAGCAGTTCTTC | CASSLSGQSGGEQFF
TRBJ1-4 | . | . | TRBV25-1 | TGTGCCAGCAGCGTCCCAGGGGACCCACAAAAACTGTTTTTT | CASSVPGDPQKLFF
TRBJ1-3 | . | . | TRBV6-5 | TGTGCCAGCAGTTACGGTGACAGAAACACCATATATTTT | CASSYGDRNTIYF
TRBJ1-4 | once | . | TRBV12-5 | TGTGCTAGTGGCGGAAAGGAGGACTCTGCAACTAATGAAAAACTGTTTTTT | CASGGKEDSATNEKLFF
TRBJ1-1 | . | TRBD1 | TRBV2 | TGTGCCAGCCGAGGACAGGGAAGCACTGAAGCTTTCTTT | CASRGQGSTEAFF
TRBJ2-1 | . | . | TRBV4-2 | TGTGCCAGCAGCGAAGACATCGGAGGGCTGATTGAGCAGTTCTTC | CASSEDIGGLIEQFF
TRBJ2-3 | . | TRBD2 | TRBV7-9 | TGTGCCAGCAGCTCCGGATGGGGCGGGAGCTACACCACAGATACGCAGTATTTT | CASSSGWGGSYTTDTQYF
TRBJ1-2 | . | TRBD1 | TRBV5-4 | TGTGCCAGCAGCGGGGGGACAGGGGGCAGGTCTATCTATGGCTACACCTTC | CASSGGTGGRSIYGYTF
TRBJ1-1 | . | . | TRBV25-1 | TGTGCCAGCAGTATGGACAGCCGCAACACTGAAGCTTTCTTT | CASSMDSRNTEAFF
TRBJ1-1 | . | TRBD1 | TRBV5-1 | TGCGCCAGCAGCTCCATGGGACAGGGGGCTCGAGCTTTCTTT | CASSSMGQGARAFF
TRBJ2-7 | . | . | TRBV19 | TGTGCCAGTTCACCTCGCGGGGTGGGCTACGAGCAGTACTTC | CASSPRGVGYEQYF
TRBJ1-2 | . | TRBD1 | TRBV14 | TGTGCCAGCAGCCCCGTCGGGACAGGGCGTAACTATGGCTACACCTTC | CASSPVGTGRNYGYTF
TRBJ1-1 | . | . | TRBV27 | TGTGCCAGCAGTTTCCTTCAGGGAGGGAACACTGAAGCTTTCTTT | CASSFLQGGNTEAFF
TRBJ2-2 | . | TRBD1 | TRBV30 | TGTGCCTGGAGTGCCCGGACAGGGGTGGTTAACACCGGGGAGCTATTTTTT | CAWSARTGVVNTGELFF
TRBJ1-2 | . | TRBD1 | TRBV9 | TGTGCCAGCAGCGTTGGACAGGGGGCAAACTATGGCTACACCTTC | CASSVGQGANYGYTF
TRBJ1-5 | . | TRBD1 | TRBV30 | TGTGCCTTACCGACAGGGCAAGGCGGCAATCAGCCCCAGCATTTT | CALPTGQGGNQPQHF
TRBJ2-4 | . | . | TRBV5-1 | TGCGCCAGCAGCTTCCGGGGTCCACTAGCCAAAAACATTCAGTACTTC | CASSFRGPLAKNIQYF
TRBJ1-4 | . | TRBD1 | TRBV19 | TGTGCCAGTAGTGCCACAGGGGCAGTTCAAGAAAAACTGTTTTTT | CASSATGAVQEKLFF
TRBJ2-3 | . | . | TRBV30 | TGTGCCTGGAGTGGGCACGGCACAGATACGCAGTATTTT | CAWSGHGTDTQYF
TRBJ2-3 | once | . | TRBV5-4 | TGTGCCAGCAGCCCCCCTGGGTCTTCAGGAGATACGCAGTATTTT | CASSPPGSSGDTQYF
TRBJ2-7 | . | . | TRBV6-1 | TGTGCCAGCAGCGAGACTCGTTCTGCCGAGCAGTACTTC | CASSETRSAEQYF
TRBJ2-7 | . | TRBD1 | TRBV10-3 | TGTGCCATCAGCCGGGACAGGAGCGCCTACGAGCAGTACTTC | CAISRDRSAYEQYF
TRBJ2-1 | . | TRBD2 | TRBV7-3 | TGTGCCAGCAGCTTAACGACTAGCGGGTCCTACAATGAGCAGTTCTTC | CASSLTTSGSYNEQFF
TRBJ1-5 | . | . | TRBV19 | TGTGCCAGTAGTGATCCCCGACTCCGCCAGCATTTT | CASSDPRLRQHF
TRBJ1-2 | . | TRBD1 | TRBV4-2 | TGTGCCAGCAGCCAGGACAGGGCTAAGGGCTACACCTTC | CASSQDRAKGYTF
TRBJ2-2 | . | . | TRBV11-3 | TGTGCCAGCAGCGGAGCAGCCGCGAACACCGGGGAGCTGTTTTTT | CASSGAAANTGELFF
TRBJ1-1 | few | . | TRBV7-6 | TGTGCCAGCAGCTTAGCGCAGGGCGCGGACACTGAAGCTTTCTTT | CASSLAQGADTEAFF
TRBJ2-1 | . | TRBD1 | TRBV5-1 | TGCGCCAGCAGCCCCATGGACAGGGGGGGATACAATGAGCAGTTCTTC | CASSPMDRGGYNEQFF
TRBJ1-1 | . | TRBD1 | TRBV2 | TGTGCCAGCAGTGATCACACAGGGGCTGCTTTCTTT | CASSDHTGAAFF
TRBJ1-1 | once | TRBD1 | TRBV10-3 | TGTGCCATCAGTGAGTCTGGGAGACAGGGAAGTTCTGAAGCTTTCTTT | CAISESGRQGSSEAFF
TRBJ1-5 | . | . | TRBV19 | TGTGCCAGTGGGACTCTTGATGGTGGGAAGCATCAGCCCCAGCATTTT | CASGTLDGGKHQPQHF
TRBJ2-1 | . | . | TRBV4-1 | TGCGCCAGCAGCCAAGAGGCGGGAATCGGTCGCCAGTTCTTC | CASSQEAGIGRQFF